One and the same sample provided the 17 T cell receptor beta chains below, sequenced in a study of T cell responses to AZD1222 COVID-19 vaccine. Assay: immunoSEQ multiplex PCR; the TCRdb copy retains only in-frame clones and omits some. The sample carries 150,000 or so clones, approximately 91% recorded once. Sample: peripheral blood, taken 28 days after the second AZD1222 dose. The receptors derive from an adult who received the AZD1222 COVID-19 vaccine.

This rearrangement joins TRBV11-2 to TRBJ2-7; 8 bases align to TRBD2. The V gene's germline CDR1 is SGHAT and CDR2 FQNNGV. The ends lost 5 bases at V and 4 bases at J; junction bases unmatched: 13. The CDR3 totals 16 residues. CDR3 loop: CASSGLRGAGVYEQYF. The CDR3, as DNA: TGTGCCAGCAGCGGACTAAGGGGAGCGGGAGTATACGAGCAGTACTTC.

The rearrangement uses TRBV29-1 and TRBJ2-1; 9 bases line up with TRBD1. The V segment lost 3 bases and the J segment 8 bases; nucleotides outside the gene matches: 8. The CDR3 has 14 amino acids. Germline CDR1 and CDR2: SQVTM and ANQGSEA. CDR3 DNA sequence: TGCAGCGTTGATCACGGGACAGGGTTCGATGAGCAGTTCTTC. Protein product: CSVDHGTGFDEQFF.

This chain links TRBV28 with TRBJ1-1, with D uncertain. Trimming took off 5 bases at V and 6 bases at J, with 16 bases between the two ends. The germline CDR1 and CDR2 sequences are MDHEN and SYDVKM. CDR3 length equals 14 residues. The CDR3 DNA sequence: TGTGCCAGCAGTCTGAGATATCCCTCCCCTGAAGCTTTCTTT. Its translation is CASSLRYPSPEAFF.

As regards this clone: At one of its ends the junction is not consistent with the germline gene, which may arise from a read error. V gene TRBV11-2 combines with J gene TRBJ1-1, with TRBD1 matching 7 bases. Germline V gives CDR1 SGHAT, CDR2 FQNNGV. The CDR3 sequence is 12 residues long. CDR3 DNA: TGTGCCAGCAGCTTAGGGGTGAGGGGGCGAGACTTT. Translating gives CASSLGVRGRDF.

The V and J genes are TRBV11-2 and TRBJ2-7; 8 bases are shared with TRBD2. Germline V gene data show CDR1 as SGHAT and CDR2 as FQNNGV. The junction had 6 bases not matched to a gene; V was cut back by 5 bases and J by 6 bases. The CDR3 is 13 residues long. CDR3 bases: TGTGCCAGCAGCAAGCGGGAGATGGGCGAGCAGTACTTC. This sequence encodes CASSKREMGEQYF.

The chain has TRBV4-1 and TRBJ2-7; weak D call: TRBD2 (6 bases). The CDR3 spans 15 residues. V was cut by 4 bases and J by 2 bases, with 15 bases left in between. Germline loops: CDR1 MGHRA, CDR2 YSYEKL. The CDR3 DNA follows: TGCGCCAGCAGCCCCCTCTTGGGAGGCACCTACGAGCAGTACTTC. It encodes CASSPLLGGTYEQYF.

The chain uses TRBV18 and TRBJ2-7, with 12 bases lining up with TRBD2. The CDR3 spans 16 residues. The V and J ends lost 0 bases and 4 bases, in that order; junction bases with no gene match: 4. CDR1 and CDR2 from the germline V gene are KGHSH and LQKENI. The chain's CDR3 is CASSPPTSGSLYEQYF. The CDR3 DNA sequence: TGTGCCAGCTCACCACCGACTAGCGGGAGCCTTTACGAGCAGTACTTC.

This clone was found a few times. The CDR3 loop is CASWPAGKKAEAFF. DNA of the CDR3: TGTGCCAGCTGGCCCGCCGGGAAAAAGGCTGAAGCTTTCTTT. V usage is TRBV27 and J usage is TRBJ1-1; no definite D call. V lost 8 bases to trimming and J lost 6 bases, with 19 bases between them. The germline V gene encodes CDR1 MNHEY and CDR2 SMNVEV (reference sequence). The CDR3 is made up of 14 amino acids.

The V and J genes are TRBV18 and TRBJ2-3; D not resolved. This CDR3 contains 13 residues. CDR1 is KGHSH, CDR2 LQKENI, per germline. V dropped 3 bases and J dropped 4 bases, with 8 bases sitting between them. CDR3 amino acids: CASSPWVADTQYF. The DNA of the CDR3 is TGTGCCAGCTCACCCTGGGTGGCAGATACGCAGTATTTT.

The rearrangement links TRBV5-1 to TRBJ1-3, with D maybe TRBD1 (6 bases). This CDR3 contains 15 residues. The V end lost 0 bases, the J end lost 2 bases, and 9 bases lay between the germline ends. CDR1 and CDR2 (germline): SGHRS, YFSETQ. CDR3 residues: CASSLGPGAGNTIYF. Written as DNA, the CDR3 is TGCGCCAGCAGCTTGGGACCAGGGGCTGGAAACACCATATATTTT.

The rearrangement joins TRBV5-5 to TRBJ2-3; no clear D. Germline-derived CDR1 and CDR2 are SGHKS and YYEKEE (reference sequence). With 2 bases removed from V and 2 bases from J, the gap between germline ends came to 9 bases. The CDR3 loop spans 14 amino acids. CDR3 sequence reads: CASSFSMDTDTQYF. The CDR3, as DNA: TGTGCCAGCAGCTTTTCGATGGACACAGATACGCAGTATTTT. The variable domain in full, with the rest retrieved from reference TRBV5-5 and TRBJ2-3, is DAGVTQSPTHLIKTRGQQVTLRCSPISGHKSVSWYQQVLGQGPQFIFQYYEKEERGRGNFPDRFSARQFPNYSSELNVNALLLGDSALYLCASSFSMDTDTQYFGPGTRLTVL.

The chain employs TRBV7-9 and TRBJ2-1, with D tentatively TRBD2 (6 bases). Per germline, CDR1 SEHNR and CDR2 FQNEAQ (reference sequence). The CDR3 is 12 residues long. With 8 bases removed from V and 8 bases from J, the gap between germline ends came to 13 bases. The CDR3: CASEERVDEQFF. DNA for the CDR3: TGTGCCAGCGAAGAGCGGGTCGATGAGCAGTTCTTC. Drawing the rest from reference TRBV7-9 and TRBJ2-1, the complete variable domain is DTGVSQNPRHKITKRGQNVTFRCDPISEHNRLYWYRQTLGQGPEFLTYFQNEAQLEKSRLLSDRFSAERPKGSFSTLEIQRTEQGDSAMYLCASEERVDEQFFGPGTRLTVL.

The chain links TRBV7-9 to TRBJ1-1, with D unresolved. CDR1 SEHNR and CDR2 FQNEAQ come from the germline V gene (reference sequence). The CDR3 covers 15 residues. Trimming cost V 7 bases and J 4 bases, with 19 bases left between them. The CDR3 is CASMPASGWSTEAFF. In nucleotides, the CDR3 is TGTGCCAGCATGCCCGCCTCCGGGTGGTCCACTGAAGCTTTCTTT.

The CDR3 loop is CASAKFGLAQYF. In DNA, the CDR3 is TGTGCCAGCGCCAAATTCGGACTAGCGCAGTATTTT. V usage is TRBV9 and J usage is TRBJ2-3, with 7 bases matching TRBD2. Germline lookup yields CDR1 SGDLS and CDR2 YYNGEE. The CDR3 is 12 residues long. Unmatched junction bases numbered 9, after V lost 7 bases and J lost 10 bases.

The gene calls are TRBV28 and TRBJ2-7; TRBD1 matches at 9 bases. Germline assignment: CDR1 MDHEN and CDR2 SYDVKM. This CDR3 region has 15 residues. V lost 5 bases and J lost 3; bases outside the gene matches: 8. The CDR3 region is CASSRTGGIGYEQYF. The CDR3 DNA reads TGTGCCAGCAGTCGTACAGGGGGCATAGGCTACGAGCAGTACTTC.

CDR3 protein: CEMDRDKETQYF. CDR3 nucleotide sequence: TGTGAGATGGACAGAGATAAAGAGACCCAGTACTTC. V usage is TRBV5-5 and J usage is TRBJ2-5; possibly TRBD1 for D (6 bases). Germline CDR1 is SGHKS and CDR2 is YYEKEE (reference sequence). This CDR3 spans 12 amino acids. Variable domain in full (rest from reference TRBV5-5 and TRBJ2-5): DAGVTQSPTHLIKTRGQQVTLRCSPISGHKSVSWYQQVLGQGPQFIFQYYEKEERGRGNFPDRFSARQFPNYSSELNVNALLLGDSALYLCEMDRDKETQYFGPGTRLLVL.

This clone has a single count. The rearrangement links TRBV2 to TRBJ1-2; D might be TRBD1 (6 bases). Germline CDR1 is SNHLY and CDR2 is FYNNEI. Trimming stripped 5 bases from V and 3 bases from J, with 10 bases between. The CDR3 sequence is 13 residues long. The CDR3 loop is CASSKQGDYGYTF. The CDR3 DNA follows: TGTGCCAGCAGTAAACAGGGAGACTATGGCTACACCTTC.